These 12 T cell receptor beta chains share one sample of origin, sequenced in a study of T cells in Graves' hyperthyroidism and ophthalmopathy. There were TCR beta CDR3 regions amplified from RNA transcripts. An initial round of RT-PCR targeting the TCR CDR3 relied on the HTBI primer set. TCRdb redid the calling of the multiplex PCR reads with MiXCR, one entry per CDR3 protein. The data contain more than 350,000 distinct CDR3 sequences, nearly 15% of them singletons. Sequencing was performed on blood. These TCRs come from a woman aged 55-69 years with Graves' ophthalmopathy.

The chain is built from TRBV7-3 and TRBJ2-2, with no clear D. This CDR3 is built from 12 residues. Per the germline V gene, CDR1 is SGHTA and CDR2 is FQGTGA. Trimming stripped 5 bases from V and 7 bases from J, with 8 bases between. CDR3 sequence (DNA): TGTGCCAGCAGCCGTTCGGACGGGGAGCTGTTTTTT. Amino acids: CASSRSDGELFF.

There are many counts of this clonotype. The chain links TRBV28 to TRBJ2-1, with D possibly TRBD1 on 6 matching bases. In germline, CDR1 is MDHEN, CDR2 SYDVKM. V was cut by 11 bases and J by 4 bases, with 18 bases left in between. This CDR3 has 14 residues. The DNA of the CDR3 is TGTGCCGCCGTTCGCGGCAGGGGATACAATGAGCAGTTCTTC. Encoded protein: CAAVRGRGYNEQFF.

There are many counts of this clonotype. The chain recombines TRBV30 with TRBJ1-1, with TRBD1 as a possible D gene (5 bases). Germline V lookup: CDR1 GTSNPN, CDR2 SVGIG (reference sequence). Trimming cost V 4 bases and J 1 base, with 10 bases left between them. The CDR3 loop spans 13 amino acids. Here the CDR3 reads CAWTQQENTEAFF. DNA for the CDR3: TGTGCCTGGACCCAACAGGAGAACACTGAAGCTTTCTTT.

In its sample, this clonotype was seen many times. The rearrangement links TRBV28 to TRBJ2-1; D may be TRBD2 (5 bases). Between the trimmed V and J ends, which lost 3 bases and 1 base, there was a span of 7 bases. CDR1 is MDHEN and CDR2 is SYDVKM in the germline V gene. The CDR3 spans 14 residues. CDR3 amino acids: CASSFGDSYNEQFF. The DNA of the CDR3 is TGTGCCAGCAGTTTCGGGGATTCCTACAATGAGCAGTTCTTC.

Ten or more counts support this clonotype. The gene calls are TRBV5-1 and TRBJ1-1; D gene uncertain. Germline V gives CDR1 SGHRS, CDR2 YFSETQ. Trimming left V 5 bases short and J 5 bases short, with 10 bases between. The CDR3 length is 12 residues. In nucleotides, the CDR3 is TGCGCCAGCAGGGCAGGTAGGACTGAAGCTTTCTTT. Its protein product is CASRAGRTEAFF.

The table lists this clonotype with many counts. The rearrangement links TRBV10-3 to TRBJ2-1; D remains unclear. Germline lookup yields CDR1 ENHRY and CDR2 SYGVKD. The V and J ends lost 8 bases and 4 bases respectively, with 12 bases between them. The CDR3 runs 13 residues. The CDR3 coding sequence is TGTGCCATCGCGTTGGAGATTTACAATGAGCAGTTCTTC. Amino acid sequence: CAIALEIYNEQFF.

This clonotype was observed many times. The CDR3 nucleotides are TGTGCCAGCAGCCCGGGACTAGCGGGGACCTACGAGCAGTACTTC. It encodes CASSPGLAGTYEQYF. The chain has TRBV9 and TRBJ2-7, with 13 bases that match TRBD2. Germline V lookup: CDR1 SGDLS, CDR2 YYNGEE. V shed 4 bases, J shed 2 bases, and the junction held 3 bases outside the gene matches. CDR3 length: 15 residues.

This clonotype was seen many times. The DNA of the CDR3 is TGTGCCAGCAGCCAAGATCCCTCGCTGAGCACAGATACGCAGTATTTT. The encoded protein is CASSQDPSLSTDTQYF. The V gene is TRBV3-1, the J gene TRBJ2-3; D unresolved. The germline V and J ends were trimmed by 0 bases and 0 bases, with 10 bases remaining between them. The V gene's germline CDR1 is LGHDT and CDR2 YNNKEL (reference sequence). The CDR3 has 16 amino acids.

This clonotype was observed a handful of times. The chain recombines TRBV5-6 with TRBJ1-4, with D possibly matching TRBD1 (6 bases). Germline assignment: CDR1 SGHDT and CDR2 YYEEEE. The length of the CDR3 is 18 residues. The V end was cut by 2 bases, the J end by 6 bases, with 23 bases between. The CDR3 region is CASSFRKTTGMRDEKLFF. Written as DNA, the CDR3 is TGTGCCAGCAGCTTCCGTAAGACTACAGGGATGAGAGATGAAAAACTGTTTTTT. Full variable domain (missing parts from reference TRBV5-6 and TRBJ1-4): DAGVTQSPTHLIKTRGQQVTLRCSPKSGHDTVSWYQQALGQGPQFIFQYYEEEERQRGNFPDRFSGHQFPNYSSELNVNALLLGDSALYLCASSFRKTTGMRDEKLFFGSGTQLSVL.

The table lists this clonotype with many counts. The genes are TRBV20-1 and TRBJ1-4, with a weak D call TRBD1 (5 bases). Germline CDR1 reads DFQATT; CDR2 reads SNEGSKA (reference sequence). CDR3 length equals 14 residues. V was shortened by 0 bases and J by 6 bases, with 11 bases between the two germline ends. This chain's CDR3 is CSARDQGGDEKLFF. CDR3 nucleotides: TGCAGTGCTAGAGATCAGGGCGGAGATGAAAAACTGTTTTTT.

The chain employs TRBV6-2 or TRBV6-3 and TRBJ1-5; possibly TRBD1 for D (6 bases). Trimming took 0 bases from V and 4 from J, leaving 10 bases between them. In germline, CDR1 is MNHEY, CDR2 SVGEGT. CDR3 size: 15 residues. The CDR3 bases are TGTGCCAGCAGTTACTCTGGGACATCGAATCAGCCCCAGCATTTT. It codes for CASSYSGTSNQPQHF.

This clonotype occurred many times. The chain recombines TRBV20-1 with TRBJ2-5; weak D call: TRBD2 (6 bases). Trimming took off 3 bases at V and 1 base at J, with 15 bases between the two ends. CDR3 length: 15 amino acids. In germline, CDR1 is DFQATT, CDR2 SNEGSKA (reference sequence). CDR3 residues: CSASTSWNLQETQYF. Here the CDR3 DNA reads TGCAGTGCTAGTACTAGCTGGAACCTCCAAGAGACCCAGTACTTC.